What follows are 15 T cell receptor beta chains derived from one specimen sequenced in a study of beta chain features in type 1 diabetes. What was sequenced were expressed TCRB transcripts, since all of the isolated RNA had been reverse transcribed. Method: immunoSEQ multiplex PCR; TCRdb's copy keeps in-frame clones and lacks some. The repertoire has under 300,000 clones, 7% to 9% of them found once; the top ten carry about 0.93%. Sequencing was performed on central memory CD4+ T cells from blood. Receptor source: a woman younger than 35 in good health.

The chain employs TRBV5-6 and TRBJ2-5, with D perhaps TRBD2 (5 bases). V lost 2 bases and J lost 1, with 21 bases in between. Germline V gene sequence: CDR1 SGHDT, CDR2 YYEEEE. The CDR3 is 18 amino acids. The CDR3 DNA is TGTGCCAGCAGCTTTTACCCGCCGCGGGTTAATGCCCAAGAGACCCAGTACTTC. It is translated as CASSFYPPRVNAQETQYF.

The CDR3 protein is CASSLMSYGYTF. The CDR3 bases are TGTGCCAGCAGTTTAATGAGCTATGGCTACACCTTC. The chain has TRBV28 and TRBJ1-2; D unclear. CDR3 length: 12 residues. The V end lost 2 bases, the J end lost 4 bases, and 5 bases lay between the germline ends. Germline-derived CDR1 and CDR2 are MDHEN and SYDVKM.

This clone was detected only a few times. The chain couples TRBV7-2 to TRBJ2-1; 7 bases agree with TRBD1. The germline CDR1 and CDR2 sequences are SGHTA and FQGNSA. The V segment lost 3 bases and the J segment 7 bases; nucleotides outside the gene matches: 9. This CDR3 comprises 15 residues. In DNA, the CDR3 is TGTGCCAGCAGCTTTACGACAGGGATCTTGAATGAGCAGTTCTTC. Translated, it gives CASSFTTGILNEQFF.

V gene TRBV4-3 combines with J gene TRBJ1-6; a possible D gene is TRBD1 (5 bases). Trimming pared 0 bases from V and 6 bases from J, leaving 12 bases between. Per the germline V gene, CDR1 is LGHNA and CDR2 is YSLEER. The CDR3 covers 16 residues. The CDR3 reads CASSQDFQGGNSPLHF. The CDR3 region has the DNA TGCGCCAGCAGCCAAGATTTCCAGGGCGGTAATTCACCCCTCCACTTT.

V gene TRBV7-7 combines with J gene TRBJ2-1, with TRBD1 matching over 9 bases. This CDR3 comprises 15 residues. The V segment lost 4 bases and the J segment 7 bases; nucleotides outside the gene matches: 8. Germline V gene data show CDR1 as SSHAT and CDR2 as FNYEAQ (reference sequence). The CDR3 DNA reads TGTGCCAGCAGCTCCAACTTCGGGACAGGGAATGAGCAGTTCTTC. Its translation is CASSSNFGTGNEQFF.

The gene calls are TRBV2 and TRBJ1-5; D unresolved. The ends were cut back, 7 bases at V and 3 bases at J, with 10 bases in the middle. Per the germline V gene, CDR1 is SNHLY and CDR2 is FYNNEI. The CDR3 extends over 13 amino acids. The CDR3 region has the DNA TGTGCCAGCAATGGCGAGAACAATCAGCCCCAGCATTTT. Amino acids: CASNGENNQPQHF.

This clone was recorded at least ten times. V gene TRBV7-9 combines with J gene TRBJ2-3; D is uncertain. The CDR3 has 16 residues. Trimming removed 4 bases from V and 4 bases from J, with 18 bases in between. Germline V gene sequence: CDR1 SEHNR, CDR2 FQNEAQ (reference sequence). The CDR3, as DNA: TGTGCCAGCAGCTCATGGGTTGGGGTAAGGGCAGATACGCAGTATTTT. The encoded protein is CASSSWVGVRADTQYF.

The CDR3 sequence is CASSILSYEQYF. In DNA form, the CDR3 reads TGTGCCAGCAGCATACTATCCTACGAGCAGTACTTC. V gene TRBV5-6 combines with J gene TRBJ2-7, with D unclear. The germline CDR1 and CDR2 sequences are SGHDT and YYEEEE. V lost 4 bases, J lost 1 base, and 6 bases lay in between. The CDR3 is made up of 12 amino acids.

Concerning this clone: The junction does not match germline at one end; this may be a read error. The chain recombines TRBV7-7 with TRBJ2-2; D unclear. The CDR3 runs 16 residues. In germline, CDR1 is SSHAT, CDR2 FNYEAQ (reference sequence). CDR3 protein: CASSLVPGSNTGELFF. CDR3 coding DNA: TGTGCTAGCAGCTTAGTCCCGGGTTCGAACACCGGGGAGCTGTTTTTT.

The table lists this clone with a few counts. The rearrangement uses TRBV9 and TRBJ2-5, with TRBD1 matching over 7 bases. The length of the CDR3 is 14 residues. CDR1 SGDLS and CDR2 YYNGEE come from the germline V gene. J lost 4 bases, V lost 1 base, and 4 bases had no gene match. This chain's CDR3 is CASSVTDRAETQYF. The CDR3 DNA follows: TGTGCCAGCAGCGTAACCGACAGGGCAGAGACCCAGTACTTC.

The sample holds one count of this clone. The sample carries other DNA sequences with the same CDR3. This chain links TRBV6-5 with TRBJ1-5, with D possibly being TRBD1 (6 bases). Trimming stripped 0 bases from V and 4 bases from J, with 7 bases between. Looked up from germline, CDR1 is MNHEY and CDR2 is SVGAGI. This CDR3 has 14 amino acids. Here the CDR3 reads CASSYSGQNQPQHF. In DNA form, the CDR3 reads TGTGCCAGCAGTTACTCGGGACAAAATCAGCCCCAGCATTTT.

This clone showed up just a few times. The V and J genes are TRBV10-3 and TRBJ2-7; TRBD2 agrees at 9 bases. Trimming removed 0 bases from V and 6 bases from J; junction bases left unmatched: 6. The V gene's germline CDR1 is ENHRY and CDR2 SYGVKD. CDR3 length: 15 amino acids. The CDR3 is CAISESSSGSREQYF. The CDR3 DNA reads TGTGCCATCAGTGAGTCGAGTAGCGGGAGCCGCGAGCAGTACTTC.

The CDR3 DNA reads TGTGCCAGCAGCTCCACTTGGAGCGAGCAGTACTTC. This translates into CASSSTWSEQYF. The chain combines TRBV7-2 with TRBJ2-7; unclear D gene. This CDR3 comprises 12 residues. The germline CDR1 and CDR2 sequences are SGHTA and FQGNSA. V gave up 4 bases and J gave up 6 bases, with 10 bases separating them.

Only a few counts were recorded for this clone. The chain carries TRBV30 and TRBJ1-5, with D tentatively TRBD1 (5 bases). Germline assignment: CDR1 GTSNPN and CDR2 SVGIG (reference sequence). This CDR3 is built from 14 residues. V lost 2 bases and J lost 2, with 10 bases in between. The CDR3 coding sequence is TGTGCCTGGAGTTGGGGGACCGGCAATCAGCCCCAGCATTTT. Translation: CAWSWGTGNQPQHF.

This clone was seen more than once but under ten times. The chain carries TRBV11-3 and TRBJ2-7; D tentatively reads TRBD1 or TRBD2 (6 bases each). V was shortened by 6 bases and J by 0 bases, with 9 bases between the two germline ends. CDR3 length equals 13 residues. Germline values: CDR1 SGHNT, CDR2 YENEEA. As DNA, the CDR3 is TGTGCCAGCAGTCCGGGGGCCTCCTACGAGCAGTACTTC. As protein: CASSPGASYEQYF. The full variable domain, in which reference TRBV11-3 and TRBJ2-7 provide the parts outside the CDR3, is EAGVVQSPRYKIIEKKQPVAFWCNPISGHNTLYWYLQNLGQGPELLIRYENEEAVDDSQLPKDRFSAERLKGVDSTLKIQPAELGDSAVYLCASSPGASYEQYFGPGTRLTVT.